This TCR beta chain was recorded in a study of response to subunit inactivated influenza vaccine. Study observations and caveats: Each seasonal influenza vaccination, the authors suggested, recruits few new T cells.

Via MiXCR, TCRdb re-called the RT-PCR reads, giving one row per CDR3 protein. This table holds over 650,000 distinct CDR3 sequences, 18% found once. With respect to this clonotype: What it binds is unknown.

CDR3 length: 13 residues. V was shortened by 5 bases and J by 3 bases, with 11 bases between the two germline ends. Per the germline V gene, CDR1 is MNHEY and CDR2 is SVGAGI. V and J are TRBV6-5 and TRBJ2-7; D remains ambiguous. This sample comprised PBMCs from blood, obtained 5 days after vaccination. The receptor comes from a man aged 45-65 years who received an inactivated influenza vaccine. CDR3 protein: CASSSPSGYEQYF. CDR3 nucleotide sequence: TGTGCCAGCAGTAGCCCGAGTGGCTACGAGCAGTACTTC.